In its sample, the clone carrying this TCR beta chain was seen a few times. This record comes from a study of blood T cell repertoires in COVID-19. As for the study in general: Sites across the United States, Italy and Spain contributed samples from acute and convalescent COVID-19.

Study processing details: It was from reference gene primer amplification that nucleated cell counts were estimated. Only in-frame clones appear in the TCRdb table, and some are missing; sequencing was by immunoSEQ multiplex PCR. V, J and clone size were drawn from that table, and D and trimming were deduced from the DNA. The repertoire holds over 95,000 clones, with about 89% as singletons. This receptor was obtained from a human donor with acute or convalescent COVID-19. The donor label of this sample is uncertain. The sample comprised peripheral blood.

CDR3 coding DNA: TGTGCCAGCAGCAGGACTAGCGGGGTCCGGGATACGCAGTATTTT. Translation: CASSRTSGVRDTQYF. The chain recombines TRBV5-6 with TRBJ2-3; 12 bases map to TRBD2. The ends lost 4 bases at V and 6 bases at J; junction bases unmatched: 6. Germline-derived CDR1 and CDR2 are SGHDT and YYEEEE. This CDR3 has 15 amino acids.